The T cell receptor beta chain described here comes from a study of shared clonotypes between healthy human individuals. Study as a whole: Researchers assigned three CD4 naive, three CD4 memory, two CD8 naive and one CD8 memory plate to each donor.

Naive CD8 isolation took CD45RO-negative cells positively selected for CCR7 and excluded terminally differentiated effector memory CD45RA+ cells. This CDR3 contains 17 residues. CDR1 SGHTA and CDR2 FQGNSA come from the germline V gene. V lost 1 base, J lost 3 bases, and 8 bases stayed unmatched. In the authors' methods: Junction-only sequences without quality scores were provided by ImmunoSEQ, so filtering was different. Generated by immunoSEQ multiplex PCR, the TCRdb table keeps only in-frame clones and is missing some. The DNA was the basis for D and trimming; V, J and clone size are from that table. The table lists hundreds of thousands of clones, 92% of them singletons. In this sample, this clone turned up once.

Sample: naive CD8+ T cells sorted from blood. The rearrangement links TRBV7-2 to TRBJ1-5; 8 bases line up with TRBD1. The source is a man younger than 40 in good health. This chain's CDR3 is CASSLETGEVVNQPQHF. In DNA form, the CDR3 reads TGTGCCAGCAGCTTAGAGACAGGGGAGGTGGTCAATCAGCCCCAGCATTTT. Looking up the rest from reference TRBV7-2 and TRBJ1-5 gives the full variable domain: GAGVSQSPSNKVTEKGKDVELRCDPISGHTALYWYRQSLGQGLEFLIYFQGNSAPDKSGLPSDRFSAERTGGSVSTLTIQRTQQEDSAVYLCASSLETGEVVNQPQHFGDGTRLSIL.